The 3 T cell receptor beta chains listed next were all sequenced from one sample in a study of early T cells in non-severe SARS-CoV-2 infection. TCRdb redid the calling of the 5' RACE reads with MiXCR, one entry per CDR3 protein. The table records 70,000 to 85,000 distinct CDR3 sequences, approximately 13% of them present only once. Sequenced: whole blood. Receptors were obtained from an adult who was a healthcare worker with PCR-confirmed SARS-CoV-2 infection or an uninfected control (not recorded which).

This chain connects TRBV7-2 to TRBJ2-7, with 10 bases fitting TRBD2. The V gene end was trimmed by 5 bases and the J gene end by 3 bases; junction bases not matched to a gene: 4. Germline V gene lookup returns CDR1 SGHTA and CDR2 FQGNSA. This CDR3 is built from 14 residues. CDR3 nucleotide sequence: TGTGCCAGCAGCCCAAGCGGGGGGGACTACGAGCAGTACTTC. It yields the protein CASSPSGGDYEQYF.

This clonotype came up a few times. V and J are TRBV7-9 and TRBJ2-4; unclear D gene. This CDR3 comprises 18 residues. Germline CDR1 SEHNR, CDR2 FQNEAQ (reference sequence). Between the trimmed V and J ends, which lost 1 base and 2 bases, there was a span of 18 bases. The CDR3 protein is CASSLVPVTPLTKNIQYF. The CDR3 bases are TGTGCCAGCAGCTTAGTTCCCGTAACTCCTCTAACCAAAAACATTCAGTACTTC.

The chain has TRBV5-1 and TRBJ2-7; 8 nucleotides agree with TRBD2. The V gene end was trimmed by 3 bases and the J gene end by 7 bases; junction bases not matched to a gene: 6. This CDR3 spans 13 amino acids. From germline, CDR1 is SGHRS and CDR2 YFSETQ. CDR3 in amino acids: CASSSLAGLEQYF. The CDR3 DNA sequence: TGCGCCAGCAGCTCCCTAGCGGGTCTGGAGCAGTACTTC. The variable domain in full, with the rest retrieved from reference TRBV5-1 and TRBJ2-7, is KAGVTQTPRYLIKTRGQQVTLSCSPISGHRSVSWYQQTPGQGLQFLFEYFSETQRNKGNFPGRFSGRQFSNSRSEMNVSTLELGDSALYLCASSSLAGLEQYFGPGTRLTVT.